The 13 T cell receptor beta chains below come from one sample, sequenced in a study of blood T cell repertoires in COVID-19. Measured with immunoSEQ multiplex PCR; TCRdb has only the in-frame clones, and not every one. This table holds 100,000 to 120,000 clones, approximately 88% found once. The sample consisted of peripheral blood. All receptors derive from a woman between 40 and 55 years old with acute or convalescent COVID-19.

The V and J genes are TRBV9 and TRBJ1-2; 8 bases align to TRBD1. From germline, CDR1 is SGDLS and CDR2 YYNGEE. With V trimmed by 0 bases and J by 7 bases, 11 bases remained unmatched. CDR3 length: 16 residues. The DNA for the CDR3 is TGTGCCAGCAGCGTAGTTCCCGGACAGGGTACCGGTGGCTACACCTTC. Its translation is CASSVVPGQGTGGYTF.

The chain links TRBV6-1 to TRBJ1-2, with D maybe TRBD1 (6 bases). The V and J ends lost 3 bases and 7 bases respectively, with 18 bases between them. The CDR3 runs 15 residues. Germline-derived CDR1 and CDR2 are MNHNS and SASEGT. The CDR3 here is CASSEEFYREGGYTF. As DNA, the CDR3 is TGTGCCAGCAGTGAGGAATTTTACAGGGAAGGTGGCTACACCTTC.

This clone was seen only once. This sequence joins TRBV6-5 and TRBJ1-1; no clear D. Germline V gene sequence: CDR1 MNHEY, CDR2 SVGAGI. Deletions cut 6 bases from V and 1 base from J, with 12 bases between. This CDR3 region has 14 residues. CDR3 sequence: CASRGGNRNTEAFF. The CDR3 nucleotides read TGTGCCAGCAGGGGAGGGAACAGGAACACTGAAGCTTTCTTT.

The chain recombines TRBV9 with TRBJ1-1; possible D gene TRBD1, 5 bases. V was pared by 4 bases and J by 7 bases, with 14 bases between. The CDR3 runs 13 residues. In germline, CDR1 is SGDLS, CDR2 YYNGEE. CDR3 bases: TGTGCCAGCAGCCTAAGGGAGGGGAGTGAAGCTTTCTTT. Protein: CASSLREGSEAFF. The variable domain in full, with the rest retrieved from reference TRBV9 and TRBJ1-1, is DSGVTQTPKHLITATGQRVTLRCSPRSGDLSVYWYQQSLDQGLQFLIQYYNGEERAKGNILERFSAQQFPDLHSELNLSSLELGDSALYFCASSLREGSEAFFGQGTRLTVV.

The CDR3 spells CASSLATGTGEQFF. The CDR3 nucleotides read TGTGCCAGCAGCTTAGCCACAGGGACGGGAGAGCAGTTCTTC. The chain has TRBV7-2 and TRBJ2-1; D is perhaps TRBD1 (6 bases). V lost 0 bases and J lost 10, with 13 bases in between. The V gene's germline CDR1 is SGHTA and CDR2 FQGNSA. The CDR3 contains 14 residues.

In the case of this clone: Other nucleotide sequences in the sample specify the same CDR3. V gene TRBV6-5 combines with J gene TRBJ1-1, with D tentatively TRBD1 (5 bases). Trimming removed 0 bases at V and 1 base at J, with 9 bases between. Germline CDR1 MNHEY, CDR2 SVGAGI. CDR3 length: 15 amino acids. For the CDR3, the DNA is TGTGCCAGCAGTTACTCGTGGCAGGGGAACACTGAAGCTTTCTTT. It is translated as CASSYSWQGNTEAFF.

Here the CDR3 DNA reads TGTGCCAGCAGCCTCTCCCCCCACCGGGACACTGAAGCTTTCTTT. Amino acids: CASSLSPHRDTEAFF. V and J are TRBV16 and TRBJ1-1; D remains ambiguous. The V end was cut by 4 bases, the J end by 3 bases, with 15 bases between. CDR3 length: 15 residues. Germline loops: CDR1 KGHSY, CDR2 FQNENV. Full variable domain (rest looked up from reference TRBV16 and TRBJ1-1): GEEVAQTPKHLVRGEGQKAKLYCAPIKGHSYVFWYQQVLKNEFKFLISFQNENVFDETGMPKERFSAKCLPNSPCSLEIQATKLEDSAVYFCASSLSPHRDTEAFFGQGTRLTVV.

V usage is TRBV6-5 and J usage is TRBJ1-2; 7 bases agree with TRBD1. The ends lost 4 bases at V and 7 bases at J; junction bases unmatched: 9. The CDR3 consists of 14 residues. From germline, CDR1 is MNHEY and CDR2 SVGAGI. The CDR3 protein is CASSFGRGNSGYTF. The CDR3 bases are TGTGCCAGCAGTTTCGGCAGGGGGAATAGTGGCTACACCTTC.

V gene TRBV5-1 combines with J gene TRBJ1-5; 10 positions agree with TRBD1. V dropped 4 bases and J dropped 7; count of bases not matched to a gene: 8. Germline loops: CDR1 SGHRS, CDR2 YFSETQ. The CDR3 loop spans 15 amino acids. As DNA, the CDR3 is TGCGCCAGCAGCACGGGGACAGGGGCTTCGCAGCCCCAGCATTTT. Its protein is CASSTGTGASQPQHF.

The CDR3 sequence: CASSAGMGGYTF. Written as DNA, the CDR3 is TGTGCCAGCAGCGCGGGGATGGGAGGCTACACCTTC. The chain has TRBV13 and TRBJ1-2; D not certain. V was shortened by 5 bases and J by 8 bases, with 12 bases between the two germline ends. The CDR3 length is 12 residues. Germline loops: CDR1 PRHDT, CDR2 FYEKMQ (reference sequence).

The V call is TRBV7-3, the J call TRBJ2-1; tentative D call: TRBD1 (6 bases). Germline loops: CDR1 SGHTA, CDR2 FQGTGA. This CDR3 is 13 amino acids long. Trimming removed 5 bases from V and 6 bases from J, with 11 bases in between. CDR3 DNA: TGTGCCAGCAGCGATCTAGGGGGCAATGAGCAGTTCTTC. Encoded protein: CASSDLGGNEQFF.

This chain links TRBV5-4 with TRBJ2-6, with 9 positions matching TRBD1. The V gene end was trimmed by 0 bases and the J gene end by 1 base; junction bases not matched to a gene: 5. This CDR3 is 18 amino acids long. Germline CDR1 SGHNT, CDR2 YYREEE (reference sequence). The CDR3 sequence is CASSLARDRASGANVLTF. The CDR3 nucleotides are TGTGCCAGCAGCTTGGCCAGGGACAGGGCGTCTGGGGCCAACGTCCTGACTTTC.

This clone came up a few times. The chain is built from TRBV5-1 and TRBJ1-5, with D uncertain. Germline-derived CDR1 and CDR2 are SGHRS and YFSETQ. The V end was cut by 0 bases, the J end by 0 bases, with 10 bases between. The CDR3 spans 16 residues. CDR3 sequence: CASSLEGADSNQPQHF. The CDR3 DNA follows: TGCGCCAGCAGCTTGGAAGGCGCGGATAGCAATCAGCCCCAGCATTTT. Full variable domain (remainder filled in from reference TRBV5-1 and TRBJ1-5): KAGVTQTPRYLIKTRGQQVTLSCSPISGHRSVSWYQQTPGQGLQFLFEYFSETQRNKGNFPGRFSGRQFSNSRSEMNVSTLELGDSALYLCASSLEGADSNQPQHFGDGTRLSIL.